Listed below are T cell receptor beta chains from one sample, sequenced in a study of T cell repertoires in cytomegalovirus infection. TCRdb reanalysed the reads using MiXCR and keeps one entry per CDR3 protein. This table holds under 200,000 distinct CDR3 sequences, 17% found once. Source material: CD8+ T cells from PBMCs. These receptors were obtained from a human donor in good health (CMV status not recorded). Some clones in this sample may be carry-over from other donors' samples. CDR3s include the opening cysteine and the closing phenylalanine or tryptophan. The order of the fields is CDR3 length, D gene, clone size, V gene, J gene, CDR3 protein, CDR3 DNA. A D gene is named only where the DNA matches it firmly. Clone size is not always given. Where it is, it says once, few, many or a class for expanded clones.

cdr3_length: 15; d_call: TRBD2; clone_size: -; v_call: TRBV15; j_call: TRBJ2-3; cdr3_aa: CATSGGLAATDTQYF; cdr3_nt: TGTGCCACCAGCGGGGGACTAGCGGCCACAGATACGCAGTATTTT
cdr3_length: 13; d_call: -; clone_size: -; v_call: TRBV28; j_call: TRBJ2-7; cdr3_aa: CASSLTEAYEQYF; cdr3_nt: TGTGCCAGCAGTCTAACTGAAGCCTACGAGCAGTACTTC
cdr3_length: 15; d_call: -; clone_size: few; v_call: TRBV29-1; j_call: TRBJ1-3; cdr3_aa: CSAGTGTGAGNTIYF; cdr3_nt: TGCAGCGCGGGGACCGGGACTGGGGCCGGAAACACCATATATTTT
cdr3_length: 15; d_call: -; clone_size: few; v_call: TRBV5-1; j_call: TRBJ2-3; cdr3_aa: CASSLSGRSTDTQYF; cdr3_nt: TGCGCCAGCAGCTTGTCGGGCAGAAGCACAGATACGCAGTATTTT
cdr3_length: 14; d_call: -; clone_size: few; v_call: TRBV14; j_call: TRBJ1-2; cdr3_aa: CASSLPGFSHGYTF; cdr3_nt: TGTGCCAGCAGCCTTCCGGGCTTTAGCCATGGCTACACCTTC
cdr3_length: 19; d_call: -; clone_size: many; v_call: TRBV11-3; j_call: TRBJ2-1; cdr3_aa: CASSLTTTSPFSPNNEQFF; cdr3_nt: TGTGCCAGCAGCCTCACCACGACTAGTCCCTTTTCGCCAAACAATGAGCAGTTCTTC
cdr3_length: 12; d_call: -; clone_size: few; v_call: TRBV12-3/TRBV12-4; j_call: TRBJ1-1; cdr3_aa: CASSVADTEAFF; cdr3_nt: TGTGCCAGCAGTGTAGCAGACACTGAAGCTTTCTTT
cdr3_length: 15; d_call: TRBD1; clone_size: -; v_call: TRBV12-3/TRBV12-4; j_call: TRBJ1-2; cdr3_aa: CASSSGQGRGYGYTF; cdr3_nt: TGTGCCAGCAGTTCAGGACAGGGCCGAGGCTATGGCTACACCTTC
cdr3_length: 11; d_call: -; clone_size: -; v_call: TRBV19; j_call: TRBJ2-7; cdr3_aa: CASSIGTEQYF; cdr3_nt: TGTGCCAGTAGTATAGGAACGGAGCAGTACTTC
cdr3_length: 17; d_call: TRBD2; clone_size: few; v_call: TRBV5-4; j_call: TRBJ2-1; cdr3_aa: CASSTGLEGAVYNEQFF; cdr3_nt: TGTGCCAGCAGCACGGGACTAGAGGGAGCGGTCTACAATGAGCAGTTCTTC
cdr3_length: 16; d_call: TRBD1; clone_size: -; v_call: TRBV9; j_call: TRBJ2-1; cdr3_aa: CASSVEGASSHNEQFF; cdr3_nt: TGTGCCAGCAGCGTAGAGGGGGCTAGCAGCCACAATGAGCAGTTCTTC
cdr3_length: 16; d_call: TRBD1; clone_size: medium-sized; v_call: TRBV28; j_call: TRBJ1-2; cdr3_aa: CASSLSSRGRGYGYTF; cdr3_nt: TGTGCCAGCAGTTTATCTTCGAGGGGGCGCGGCTATGGCTACACCTTC
cdr3_length: 15; d_call: -; clone_size: many; v_call: TRBV7-8; j_call: TRBJ1-4; cdr3_aa: CASSLFQGRGEKLFF; cdr3_nt: TGTGCCAGCAGCTTATTTCAGGGGAGGGGTGAAAAACTGTTTTTT
cdr3_length: 19; d_call: TRBD2; clone_size: few; v_call: TRBV12-3/TRBV12-4; j_call: TRBJ2-7; cdr3_aa: CASSSSSGQTVHSSYEQYF; cdr3_nt: TGTGCCAGCAGTTCGTCTAGCGGTCAAACCGTCCACAGCTCCTACGAGCAGTACTTC
cdr3_length: 15; d_call: TRBD2; clone_size: -; v_call: TRBV10-2; j_call: TRBJ2-7; cdr3_aa: CASTALAGGVYEQYF; cdr3_nt: TGCGCCAGCACCGCTCTAGCGGGAGGTGTCTACGAGCAGTACTTC
cdr3_length: 14; d_call: -; clone_size: -; v_call: TRBV7-4; j_call: TRBJ2-1; cdr3_aa: CASSLPGLNNEQFF; cdr3_nt: TGTGCCAGCAGCTTACCCGGACTCAACAATGAGCAGTTCTTC
cdr3_length: 13; d_call: -; clone_size: many; v_call: TRBV7-2; j_call: TRBJ2-7; cdr3_aa: CASSLNKIYEQYF; cdr3_nt: TGTGCCAGCAGCTTAAATAAGATCTACGAGCAGTACTTC
cdr3_length: 17; d_call: TRBD1; clone_size: few; v_call: TRBV7-9; j_call: TRBJ1-2; cdr3_aa: CASLLGTGGEANYGYTF; cdr3_nt: TGTGCCAGCTTACTAGGGACAGGGGGCGAAGCTAACTATGGCTACACCTTC
cdr3_length: 18; d_call: -; clone_size: few; v_call: TRBV4-2; j_call: TRBJ2-2; cdr3_aa: CASSQDDLLFANTGELFF; cdr3_nt: TGTGCCAGCAGCCAAGATGACTTGTTGTTCGCGAACACCGGGGAGCTGTTTTTT
cdr3_length: 13; d_call: TRBD2; clone_size: -; v_call: TRBV6-6; j_call: TRBJ2-1; cdr3_aa: CASSYGSGDEQFF; cdr3_nt: TGTGCCAGCAGTTACGGGAGCGGGGATGAGCAGTTCTTC
cdr3_length: 20; d_call: -; clone_size: many; v_call: TRBV5-6; j_call: TRBJ2-2; cdr3_aa: CASSSLLYRPPGQNTGELFF; cdr3_nt: TGTGCCAGCAGCTCCCTATTGTACCGACCGCCGGGCCAAAACACCGGGGAGCTGTTTTTT
cdr3_length: 19; d_call: -; clone_size: many; v_call: TRBV6-2/TRBV6-3; j_call: TRBJ2-2; cdr3_aa: CASSSYRPVAIANTGELFF; cdr3_nt: TGTGCCAGCAGTTCTTACCGACCTGTTGCGATCGCGAACACCGGGGAGCTGTTTTTT
cdr3_length: 17; d_call: TRBD2; clone_size: -; v_call: TRBV27; j_call: TRBJ2-7; cdr3_aa: CASSLSSAGGRSYEQYF; cdr3_nt: TGTGCCAGCAGTTTATCTTCGGCGGGAGGGCGCTCCTACGAGCAGTACTTC
cdr3_length: 15; d_call: -; clone_size: few; v_call: TRBV7-9; j_call: TRBJ2-3; cdr3_aa: CASSLGGGHTDTQYF; cdr3_nt: TGTGCCAGCAGCTTAGGCGGGGGCCACACAGATACTCAGTATTTT
cdr3_length: 14; d_call: -; clone_size: -; v_call: TRBV5-1; j_call: TRBJ1-1; cdr3_aa: CASSLYSMNTEAFF; cdr3_nt: TGCGCCAGCAGCTTGTACAGCATGAACACTGAAGCTTTCTTT
cdr3_length: 15; d_call: -; clone_size: few; v_call: TRBV3-1; j_call: TRBJ1-2; cdr3_aa: CASSQDMSAVSGYTF; cdr3_nt: TGTGCCAGCAGCCAAGATATGTCGGCAGTCTCTGGCTACACCTTC
cdr3_length: 13; d_call: -; clone_size: many; v_call: TRBV7-2; j_call: TRBJ1-2; cdr3_aa: CASDRIDNYGYTF; cdr3_nt: TGTGCCAGCGACCGGATAGACAACTATGGCTACACCTTC
cdr3_length: 16; d_call: TRBD1; clone_size: -; v_call: TRBV7-8; j_call: TRBJ2-3; cdr3_aa: CASSLAAGGGADTQYF; cdr3_nt: TGTGCCAGCAGCTTAGCGGCAGGGGGCGGCGCAGATACGCAGTATTTT
cdr3_length: 16; d_call: TRBD1; clone_size: -; v_call: TRBV4-3; j_call: TRBJ1-1; cdr3_aa: CASSQGTGWVGTEAFF; cdr3_nt: TGCGCCAGCAGCCAGGGGACAGGGTGGGTGGGGACTGAAGCTTTCTTT
cdr3_length: 12; d_call: -; clone_size: -; v_call: TRBV19; j_call: TRBJ1-5; cdr3_aa: CASSIEGQPQHF; cdr3_nt: TGTGCCAGTAGTATAGAGGGGCAACCCCAGCATTTT